This entry lists 21 T cell receptor beta chains sequenced from one sample in a study of T cell clonality in common variable immunodeficiency. Measured with immunoSEQ multiplex PCR; TCRdb has only the in-frame clones, and not every one. Altogether about 52,000 clones were found in the sample, and no singletons occur. Sample: peripheral blood mononuclear cells. The receptors were gathered from a person aged 18 to 69 in good health.

This clone has a count of ten or more. The read gets to within 3 residues of the CDR3 end, and the germline J gene fills in the rest. The chain uses TRBV18 and TRBJ2-7, with D possibly TRBD2 on 6 matching bases. The length of the CDR3 is 16 residues. The germline gives CDR1 KGHSH, CDR2 LQKENI. Trimming cost V 3 bases and J 5 bases, with 20 bases left between them. The CDR3 region is CASSPRGASSSDEQYF. CDR3 bases read: TGTGCCAGCTCACCTCGCGGGGCTAGCTCTTCCGACGAG. The whole variable domain, filled in from reference TRBV18 and TRBJ2-7, reads NAGVMQNPRHLVRRRGQEARLRCSPMKGHSHVYWYRQLPEEGLKFMVYLQKENIIDESGMPKERFSAEFPKEGPSILRIQQVVRGDSAAYFCASSPRGASSSDEQYFGPGTRLTVT.

This clone appeared many times. The CDR3 end falls 3 residues outside the read, so it is completed with the germline J gene. The V call is TRBV20-1, the J call TRBJ1-2, with no clear D. From germline, CDR1 is DFQATT and CDR2 SNEGSKA (reference sequence). V lost 3 bases, J lost 0 bases, and 29 bases lay in between. The CDR3 runs to 20 residues. The CDR3 here is CSASLPGRRMTLQANYGYTF. Partial CDR3 DNA: TGCAGTGCTAGTTTACCGGGGAGGAGAATGACTCTACAAGCTAACTATGGC.

About this clone itself: The CDR3 goes on 3 residues after the read ends, and that part is filled in from the germline J gene. V and J are TRBV13 and TRBJ1-2, with 7 bases lining up with TRBD1. There are 14 residues in the CDR3. V was clipped by 0 bases and J by 3 bases; unmatched bases: 1. In germline, CDR1 is PRHDT, CDR2 FYEKMQ (reference sequence). CDR3 in amino acids: CASSLGTGYYGYTF. The sequenced part of the CDR3 DNA is TGTGCCAGCAGCTTAGGGACAGGGTACTATGGC.

This clone was recorded at least ten times. Read sequence stops 3 residues before the CDR3 end, and the germline J gene provides the missing end. This chain joins TRBV9 and TRBJ2-5; D might be TRBD2 (5 bases). V lost 2 bases and J lost 1, with 12 bases in between. Germline loops: CDR1 SGDLS, CDR2 YYNGEE. The CDR3 consists of 15 residues. The sequenced part of the CDR3 DNA is TGTGCCAGCAGCGTTGGACTGCCTCCCCAAGAGACC. Its protein product is CASSVGLPPQET. In full, the CDR3 reads CASSVGLPPQETQYF.

Of note for this clone: Read data end 3 residues before the CDR3 end; the end is taken from the germline J gene. The rearrangement uses TRBV18 and TRBJ1-2, with 7 nucleotides matching TRBD1. Unmatched junction bases numbered 13, after V lost 2 bases and J lost 4 bases. Germline loops: CDR1 KGHSH, CDR2 LQKENI. The CDR3 extends over 17 amino acids. The CDR3 bases that were read are TGTGCCAGCTCACCAGCCCTGGGGACAGTCCAGTTCTATGGC. Translated: CASSPALGTVQFYG. The full CDR3 protein reads CASSPALGTVQFYGYTF.

This clone was counted many times. The CDR3 extends 3 residues past the end of the read, so its final part is completed from the germline J gene. The J gene is TRBJ2-7, the V gene TRBV7-9; D might be TRBD1 (6 bases). The CDR3 is 13 amino acids. CDR1 and CDR2 from the germline V gene are SEHNR and FQNEAQ (reference sequence). The ends were cut back, 5 bases at V and 3 bases at J, with 11 bases in the middle. CDR3 bases read: TGTGCCAGCAGCCCGGACAGAAACTACGAG. It codes for CASSPDRNYE. The complete CDR3 protein is CASSPDRNYEQYF.

The sample holds many counts of this clone. The CDR3 end is not reached by the read, which stops 3 residues before it; the germline J gene fills it in. The chain employs TRBV4-2 and TRBJ2-1; 12 bases align to TRBD2. Germline assignment: CDR1 LGHNA and CDR2 YNFKEQ. The length of the CDR3 is 16 residues. Unmatched junction bases numbered 5, after V lost 3 bases and J lost 5 bases. The part of the CDR3 DNA that was read is TGTGCCAGCAGCCACCCAGGACTAGCGGGGAACAATGAG. This encodes CASSHPGLAGNNE. The CDR3 as a whole reads CASSHPGLAGNNEQFF.

This clone was detected ten times or more. Read coverage stops 3 residues before the CDR3 terminus; the germline J gene supplies the remainder. This sequence joins TRBV5-1 and TRBJ1-1; D remains ambiguous. The CDR3 runs 13 residues. Looked up from germline, CDR1 is SGHRS and CDR2 is YFSETQ. Trimming left V 2 bases short and J 6 bases short, with 11 bases between. CDR3 sequence reads: CASSFSSFAEAFF. Incomplete CDR3 DNA: TGCGCCAGCAGCTTCTCGAGCTTCGCTGAA.

In its sample, this clone was seen many times. The sequence runs out 3 residues before the end of the CDR3; the remainder is reconstructed from the germline J gene. J is TRBJ2-4 and V is TRBV7-8; TRBD2 agrees at 7 bases. V shed 0 bases, J shed 0 bases, and the junction held 5 bases outside the gene matches. Germline-derived CDR1 and CDR2 are SGHVS and FQNEAQ. CDR3 length: 17 amino acids. The sequenced CDR3 bases are TGTGCCAGCAGCTTAGCGCACCGGGGGGAAGCCAAAAACATT. It translates to CASSLAHRGEAKNI. In full, the CDR3 reads CASSLAHRGEAKNIQYF. The variable domain in full, with the rest retrieved from reference TRBV7-8 and TRBJ2-4, is GAGVSQSPRYKVAKRGQDVALRCDPISGHVSLFWYQQALGQGPEFLTYFQNEAQLDKSGLPSDRFFAERPEGSVSTLKIQRTQQEDSAVYLCASSLAHRGEAKNIQYFGAGTRLSVL.

This clone has at least ten counts. The observed sequence ends 3 residues before the CDR3 terminus, with the missing tail filled in from the germline J gene. The chain combines TRBV20-1 with TRBJ2-2, with 8 bases fitting TRBD2. The CDR3 is 12 residues long. V gave up 3 bases and J gave up 6 bases; unmatched junction bases: 0. The germline V gene encodes CDR1 DFQATT and CDR2 SNEGSKA (reference sequence). CDR3 bases read: TGCAGTGCTAGGACTAGCGCCGGGGAG. Protein: CSARTSAGE. The CDR3 reads in full as CSARTSAGELFF.

This clone was recorded at least ten times. The read falls 3 residues short of the CDR3 end, and the missing part is taken from the germline J gene. This same CDR3 is encoded by further DNA sequences in the sample. The gene calls are TRBV7-3 and TRBJ1-3; D unresolved. The length of the CDR3 is 14 residues. Per germline, CDR1 SGHTA and CDR2 FQGTGA. V lost 2 bases, J lost 5 bases, and 10 bases lay in between. The CDR3 DNA, read in part, is TGTGCCAGCAGCTTACGTTGGCTCCGAAACACC. Translating gives CASSLRWLRNT. The whole CDR3 protein is CASSLRWLRNTIYF.

This clone was seen ten or more times. The DNA ends 3 residues before the CDR3 does, and the rest of the CDR3 is filled in from the germline J gene. This chain connects TRBV20-1 to TRBJ2-5; D possibly corresponds to TRBD2 (6 bases). CDR1 and CDR2 from the germline V gene are DFQATT and SNEGSKA (reference sequence). The CDR3 is 13 amino acids. V lost 6 bases to trimming and J lost 1 base, with 12 bases between them. The covered CDR3 bases are TGCAGTGCCAGCTTCGGGGGCCAAGAGACC. Its translation: CSASFGGQET. The entire CDR3 reads CSASFGGQETQYF.

Ten or more counts support this clone. Read sequence stops 3 residues before the CDR3 end, and the germline J gene provides the missing end. The J gene is TRBJ1-1, the V gene TRBV5-1; 8 nucleotides agree with TRBD1. V dropped 2 bases and J dropped 2; count of bases not matched to a gene: 8. Germline V gives CDR1 SGHRS, CDR2 YFSETQ. CDR3 length: 16 residues. The sequenced part of the CDR3 DNA is TGCGCCAGCAGCTTAACCGGGACAGGATTAAACACTGAA. Protein sequence: CASSLTGTGLNTE. The full CDR3 protein is CASSLTGTGLNTEAFF.

This clone has more than one count but fewer than ten. Read data end 3 residues before the CDR3 end; the end is taken from the germline J gene. The chain recombines TRBV7-8 with TRBJ2-5, with a weak D call TRBD2 (6 bases). This CDR3 comprises 15 residues. Germline V gene sequence: CDR1 SGHVS, CDR2 FQNEAQ. Trimming stripped 4 bases from V and 0 bases from J, with 12 bases between. CDR3 DNA, as far as it was read: TGTGCCAGCAGCTCGGGGACTGCCAACCAAGAGACC. It is translated as CASSSGTANQET. From start to end, the CDR3 is CASSSGTANQETQYF.

This clone was picked up many times. The read ends 3 residues before the CDR3 terminus; that terminus is restored from the germline J gene. The chain has TRBV7-2 and TRBJ2-7; 8 positions agree with TRBD2. The CDR3 loop spans 14 amino acids. Trimming took 1 base from V and 5 from J; bases not matched to a gene: 4. The germline V gene encodes CDR1 SGHTA and CDR2 FQGNSA. The CDR3 spells CASSLGLARHEQYF. CDR3 DNA, as far as it was read: TGTGCCAGCAGCTTAGGACTAGCGAGGCACGAG.

This clone has just a few counts. The read terminates 3 residues before the CDR3 end, so the remaining end is supplied by the germline J gene. This chain connects TRBV29-1 to TRBJ2-3, with TRBD2 as a possible D gene (6 bases). With 4 bases removed from V and 0 bases from J, the gap between germline ends came to 8 bases. Germline CDR1 reads SQVTM; CDR2 reads ANQGSEA. This CDR3 is built from 13 residues. CDR3 protein: CSVVAGSTDTQYF. The DNA read from the CDR3 is TGCAGCGTTGTGGCGGGAAGCACAGATACG.

On this clone: Coverage ceases 3 residues before the CDR3 finishes, and the germline J gene fills in the end. V gene TRBV6-1 combines with J gene TRBJ1-2; unclear D gene. CDR3 size: 15 residues. The V gene's germline CDR1 is MNHNS and CDR2 SASEGT. CDR3 bases read: TGTGCCAGCAGTGAAGGACTAGCGGGCTCCTACGAC. Protein product: CASSEGLAGSYD. In full, the CDR3 reads CASSEGLAGSYDYTF.

For this clone: The CDR3 goes on 3 residues after the read ends, and that part is filled in from the germline J gene. The rearrangement links TRBV6-9 to TRBJ2-7; TRBD2 aligns across 13 bases. V shed 0 bases and J 3 bases; nucleotides not matched to a gene: 17. Germline CDR1 is MNHGY and CDR2 is SVAAGI. This CDR3 has 21 amino acids. CDR3 protein: CASSYSTPGLAGPDLHYEQYF. CDR3 bases read: TGTGCCAGCAGTTATTCAACACCGGGACTAGCGGGACCCGATTTACACTACGAG.

On this clone: The read stops 3 residues short of the end of the CDR3; the missing end is completed from the germline J gene. The chain uses TRBV19 and TRBJ1-5; 7 bases are shared with TRBD1. Germline loops: CDR1 LNHDA, CDR2 SQIVND (reference sequence). This CDR3 comprises 16 residues. CDR3 residues: CASAPPGTQGRSPQHF. The CDR3 bases that were read are TGTGCCAGTGCCCCGCCCGGGACACAGGGGCGGTCCCCC.

In this sample, this clone turned up many times. Read data end 3 residues before the CDR3 end; the end is taken from the germline J gene. The V and J genes are TRBV19 and TRBJ2-3; D may be TRBD2 (7 bases). The length of the CDR3 is 16 residues. Germline V gene sequence: CDR1 LNHDA, CDR2 SQIVND (reference sequence). V was cut by 6 bases and J by 6 bases, with 22 bases left in between. CDR3 DNA (partial): TGTGCCAGTAGGCAAGGGGGGGGCCTGTTCTGGGATACG. Protein: CASRQGGGLFWDT. The whole CDR3 protein reads CASRQGGGLFWDTQYF.

This clone was found many times. The read stops 3 residues short of the end of the CDR3; the missing end is completed from the germline J gene. The V and J genes are TRBV9 and TRBJ2-3, with 7 bases fitting TRBD1. The CDR3 covers 16 residues. Trimming took 2 bases from V and 2 from J; bases not matched to a gene: 8. Germline V gene sequence: CDR1 SGDLS, CDR2 YYNGEE. The CDR3 region is CASSVPGTEFTDTQYF. The CDR3 bases that were read are TGTGCCAGCAGCGTCCCCGGGACAGAATTCACAGATACG.